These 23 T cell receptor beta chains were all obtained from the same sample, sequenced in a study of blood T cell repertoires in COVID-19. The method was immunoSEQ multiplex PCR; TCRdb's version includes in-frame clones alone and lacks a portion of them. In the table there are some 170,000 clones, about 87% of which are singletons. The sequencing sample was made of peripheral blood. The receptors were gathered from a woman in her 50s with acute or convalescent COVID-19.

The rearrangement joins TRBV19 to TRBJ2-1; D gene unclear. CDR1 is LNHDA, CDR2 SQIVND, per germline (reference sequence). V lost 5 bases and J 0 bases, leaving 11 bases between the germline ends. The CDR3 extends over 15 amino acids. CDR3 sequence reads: CASSVTSSSYNEQFF. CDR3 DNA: TGTGCCAGTAGTGTTACGTCGAGCTCCTACAATGAGCAGTTCTTC.

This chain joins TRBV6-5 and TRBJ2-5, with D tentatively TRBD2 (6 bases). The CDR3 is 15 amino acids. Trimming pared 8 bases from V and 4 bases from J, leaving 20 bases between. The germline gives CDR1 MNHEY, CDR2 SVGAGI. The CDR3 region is CASGPNRGKAETQYF. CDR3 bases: TGTGCCAGCGGGCCCAATCGGGGGAAGGCAGAGACCCAGTACTTC.

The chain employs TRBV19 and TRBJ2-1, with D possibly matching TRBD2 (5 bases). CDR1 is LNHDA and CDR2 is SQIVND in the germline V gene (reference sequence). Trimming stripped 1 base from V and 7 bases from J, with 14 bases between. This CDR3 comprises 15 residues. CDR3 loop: CASSIGLAQGNEQFF. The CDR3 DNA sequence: TGTGCCAGTAGTATAGGGCTAGCTCAAGGAAATGAGCAGTTCTTC.

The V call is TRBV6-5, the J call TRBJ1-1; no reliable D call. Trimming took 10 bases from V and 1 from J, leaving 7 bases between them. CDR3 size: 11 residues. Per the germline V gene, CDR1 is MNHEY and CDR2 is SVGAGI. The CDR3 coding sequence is TGTGCCACTCCTTCGAACACTGAAGCTTTCTTT. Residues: CATPSNTEAFF.

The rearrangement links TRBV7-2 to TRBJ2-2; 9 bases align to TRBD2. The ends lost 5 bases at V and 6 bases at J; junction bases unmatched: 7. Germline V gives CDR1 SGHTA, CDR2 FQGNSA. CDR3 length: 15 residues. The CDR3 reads CASSTLAGTSGELFF. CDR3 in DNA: TGTGCCAGCAGCACTCTAGCGGGAACCTCCGGGGAGCTGTTTTTT.

The CDR3 sequence: CASSGQGVVQPQHF. The CDR3 DNA reads as TGTGCCAGCTCAGGACAGGGGGTAGTTCAGCCCCAGCATTTT. The V gene is TRBV2, the J gene TRBJ1-5; the match to TRBD1 covers 10 bases. Losses at the gene ends were 8 bases for V and 6 bases for J; bases not matched to a gene: 7. The CDR3 extends over 14 amino acids. Germline V gene data show CDR1 as SNHLY and CDR2 as FYNNEI.

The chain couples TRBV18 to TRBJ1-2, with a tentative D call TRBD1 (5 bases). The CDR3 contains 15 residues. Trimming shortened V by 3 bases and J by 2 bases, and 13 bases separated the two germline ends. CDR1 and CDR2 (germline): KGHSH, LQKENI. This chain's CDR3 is CASSPGVRGNYGYTF. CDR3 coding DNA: TGTGCCAGCTCACCGGGGGTCCGGGGGAACTATGGCTACACCTTC.

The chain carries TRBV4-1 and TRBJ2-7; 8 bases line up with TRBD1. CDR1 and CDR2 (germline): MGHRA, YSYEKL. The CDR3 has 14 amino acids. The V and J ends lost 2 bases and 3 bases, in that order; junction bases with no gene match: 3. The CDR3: CASSQPGQGYEQYF. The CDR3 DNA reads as TGCGCCAGCAGCCAACCCGGACAGGGCTACGAGCAGTACTTC.

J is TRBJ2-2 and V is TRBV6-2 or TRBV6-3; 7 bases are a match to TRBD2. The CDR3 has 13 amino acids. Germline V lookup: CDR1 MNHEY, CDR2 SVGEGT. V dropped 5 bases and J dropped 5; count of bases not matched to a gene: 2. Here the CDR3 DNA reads TGTGCCAGCAGTCCCGGGGGGACCGGGGAGCTGTTTTTT. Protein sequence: CASSPGGTGELFF.

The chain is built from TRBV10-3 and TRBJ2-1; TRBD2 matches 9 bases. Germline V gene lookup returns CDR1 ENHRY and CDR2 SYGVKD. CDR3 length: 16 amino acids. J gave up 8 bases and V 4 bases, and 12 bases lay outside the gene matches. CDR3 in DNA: TGTGCCATCAGTGGGGAGAGGAGCGGGGGGTCGCATGAGCAGTTCTTC. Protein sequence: CAISGERSGGSHEQFF.

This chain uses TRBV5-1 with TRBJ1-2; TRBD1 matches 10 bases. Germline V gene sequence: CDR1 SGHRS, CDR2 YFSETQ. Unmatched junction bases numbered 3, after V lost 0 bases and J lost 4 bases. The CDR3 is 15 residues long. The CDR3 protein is CASSLGDRGAYGYTF. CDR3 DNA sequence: TGCGCCAGCAGCTTGGGGGACAGGGGTGCCTATGGCTACACCTTC.

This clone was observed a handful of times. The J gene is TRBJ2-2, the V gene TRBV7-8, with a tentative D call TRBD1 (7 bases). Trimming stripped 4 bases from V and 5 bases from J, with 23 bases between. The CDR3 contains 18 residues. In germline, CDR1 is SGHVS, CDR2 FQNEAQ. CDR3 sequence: CASSSGGIGGPFTGELFF. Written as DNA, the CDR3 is TGTGCCAGCAGCTCAGGGGGGATTGGGGGCCCCTTTACCGGGGAGCTGTTTTTT.

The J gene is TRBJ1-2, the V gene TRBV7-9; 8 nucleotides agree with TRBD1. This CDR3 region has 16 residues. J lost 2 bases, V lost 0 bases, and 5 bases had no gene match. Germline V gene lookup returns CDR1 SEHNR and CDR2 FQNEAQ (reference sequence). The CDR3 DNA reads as TGTGCCAGCAGCTTAGCGGACAGGGCCATGAACTATGGCTACACCTTC. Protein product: CASSLADRAMNYGYTF.

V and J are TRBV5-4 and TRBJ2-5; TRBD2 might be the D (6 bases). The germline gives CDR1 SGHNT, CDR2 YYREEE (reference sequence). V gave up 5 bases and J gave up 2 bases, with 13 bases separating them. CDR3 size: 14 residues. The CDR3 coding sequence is TGTGCCAGCAGGGAGGGGACTTCGCAAGAGACCCAGTACTTC. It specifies CASREGTSQETQYF.

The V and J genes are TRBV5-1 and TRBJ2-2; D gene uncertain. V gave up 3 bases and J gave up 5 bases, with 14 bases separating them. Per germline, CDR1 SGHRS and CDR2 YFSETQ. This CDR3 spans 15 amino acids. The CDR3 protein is CASSSQSGATGELFF. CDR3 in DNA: TGCGCCAGCAGCTCGCAGTCCGGAGCAACCGGGGAGCTGTTTTTT. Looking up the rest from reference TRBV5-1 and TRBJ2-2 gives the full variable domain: KAGVTQTPRYLIKTRGQQVTLSCSPISGHRSVSWYQQTPGQGLQFLFEYFSETQRNKGNFPGRFSGRQFSNSRSEMNVSTLELGDSALYLCASSSQSGATGELFFGEGSRLTVL.

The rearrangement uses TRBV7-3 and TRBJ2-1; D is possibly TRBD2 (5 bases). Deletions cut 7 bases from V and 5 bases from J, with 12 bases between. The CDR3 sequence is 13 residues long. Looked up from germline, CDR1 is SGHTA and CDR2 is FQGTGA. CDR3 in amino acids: CASNGDEDNEQFF. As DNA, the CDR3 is TGTGCCAGCAACGGGGATGAGGACAATGAGCAGTTCTTC.

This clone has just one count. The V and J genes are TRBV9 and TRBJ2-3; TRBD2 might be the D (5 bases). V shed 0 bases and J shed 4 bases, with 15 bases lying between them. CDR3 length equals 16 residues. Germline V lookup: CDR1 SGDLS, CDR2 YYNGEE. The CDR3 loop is CASSVGAGELADTQYF. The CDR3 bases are TGTGCCAGCAGCGTAGGGGCGGGCGAATTAGCAGATACGCAGTATTTT.

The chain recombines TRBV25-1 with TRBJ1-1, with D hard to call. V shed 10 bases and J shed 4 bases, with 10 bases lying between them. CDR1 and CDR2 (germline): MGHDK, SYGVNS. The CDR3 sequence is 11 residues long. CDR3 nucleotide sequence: TGTGCCACAGAGGGAGGCACTGAAGCTTTCTTT. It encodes CATEGGTEAFF.

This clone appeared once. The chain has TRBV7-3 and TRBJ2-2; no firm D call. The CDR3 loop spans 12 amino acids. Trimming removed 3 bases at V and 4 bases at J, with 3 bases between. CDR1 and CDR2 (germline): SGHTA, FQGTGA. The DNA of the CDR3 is TGTGCCAGCAGCTTTAGCACCGGGGAGCTGTTTTTT. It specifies CASSFSTGELFF.

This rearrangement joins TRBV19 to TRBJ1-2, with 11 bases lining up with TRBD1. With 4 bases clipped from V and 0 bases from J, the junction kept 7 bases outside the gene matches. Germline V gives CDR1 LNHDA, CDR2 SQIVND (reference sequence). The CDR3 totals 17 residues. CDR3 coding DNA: TGTGCCAGTAGTAGATGGACAGGGGGCACTTCTAACTATGGCTACACCTTC. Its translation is CASSRWTGGTSNYGYTF.

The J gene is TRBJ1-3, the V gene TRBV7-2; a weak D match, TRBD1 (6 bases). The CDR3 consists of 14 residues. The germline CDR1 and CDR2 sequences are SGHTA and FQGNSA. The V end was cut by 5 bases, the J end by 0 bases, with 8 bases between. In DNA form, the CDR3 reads TGTGCCAGCAGCGACAGGAGCTCTGGAAACACCATATATTTT. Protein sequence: CASSDRSSGNTIYF.

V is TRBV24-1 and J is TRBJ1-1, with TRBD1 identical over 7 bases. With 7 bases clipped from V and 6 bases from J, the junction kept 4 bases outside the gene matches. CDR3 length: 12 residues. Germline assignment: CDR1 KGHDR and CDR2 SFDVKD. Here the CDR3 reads CATRGQKPEAFF. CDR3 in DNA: TGTGCCACCAGGGGACAGAAGCCTGAAGCTTTCTTT.

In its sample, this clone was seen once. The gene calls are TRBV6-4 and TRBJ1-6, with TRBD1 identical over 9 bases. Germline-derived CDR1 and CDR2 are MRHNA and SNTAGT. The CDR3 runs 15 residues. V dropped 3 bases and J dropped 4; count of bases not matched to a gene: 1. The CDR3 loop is CASSEGTGYNSPLHF. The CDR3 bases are TGTGCCAGCAGTGAGGGGACAGGGTATAATTCACCCCTCCACTTT.